This TCR beta chain was observed in a study of blood T cell repertoires in COVID-19. Study at large: Researchers got acute and convalescent COVID-19 samples from the United States, Italy and Spain.

Trimming removed 4 bases at V and 1 base at J, with 17 bases between. Germline loops: CDR1 SGDLS, CDR2 YYNGEE. The CDR3 extends over 16 amino acids. Data came from immunoSEQ multiplex PCR; TCRdb stores just in-frame clones and leaves some out. The sample lists 250,000 to 400,000 clones, roughly 85% seen once, with about 1.9% in the top ten. The study recruited people aged about 18 to 95 years across under 25 US areas. Cohorts were based on clinical histories the participants reported. The study recruited exposed participants who had met a COVID-19 case within 2 weeks before entry. The receptor's source is a woman between 25 and 40 years old who had been exposed to COVID-19. Sequencing input: PBMCs or T cells enriched from blood (not recorded which). The V and J genes are TRBV9 and TRBJ1-1, with D possibly TRBD1 on 5 matching bases. The CDR3: CASSPGGWTQNTEAFF. DNA of the CDR3: TGTGCCAGCAGCCCCGGTGGGTGGACACAGAACACTGAAGCTTTCTTT.